This TCR beta chain was captured by sequencing in a study of CD8 T cells in Susac syndrome. The RNA input was 0.5 to 1 ug, and it was reverse transcribed with random hexamers. Via MiXCR, TCRdb re-called the immunoSEQ multiplex PCR reads, giving one row per CDR3 protein. The table lists around 200,000 distinct CDR3 sequences, 95% of them singletons, with approximately 0.16% in the top ten. As to this clonotype: As yet, its antigen is unknown.

Findings of the study overall: As acknowledged by the study, its TCR sequencing and HLA analysis included a relatively small number of individuals.

CDR3 length equals 15 residues. V was clipped by 4 bases and J by 2 bases, with 12 bases between them. In germline, CDR1 is LGHDT, CDR2 YNNKEL (reference sequence). Specimen: CD8+ T cells from PBMCs. The TCR comes from a human donor with Susac syndrome. V usage is TRBV3-1 and J usage is TRBJ2-4; possible D gene TRBD1, 6 bases. This chain's CDR3 is CASSPQDRSKNIQYF. The CDR3, as DNA: TGTGCCAGCAGCCCCCAGGACAGATCCAAAAACATTCAGTACTTC.